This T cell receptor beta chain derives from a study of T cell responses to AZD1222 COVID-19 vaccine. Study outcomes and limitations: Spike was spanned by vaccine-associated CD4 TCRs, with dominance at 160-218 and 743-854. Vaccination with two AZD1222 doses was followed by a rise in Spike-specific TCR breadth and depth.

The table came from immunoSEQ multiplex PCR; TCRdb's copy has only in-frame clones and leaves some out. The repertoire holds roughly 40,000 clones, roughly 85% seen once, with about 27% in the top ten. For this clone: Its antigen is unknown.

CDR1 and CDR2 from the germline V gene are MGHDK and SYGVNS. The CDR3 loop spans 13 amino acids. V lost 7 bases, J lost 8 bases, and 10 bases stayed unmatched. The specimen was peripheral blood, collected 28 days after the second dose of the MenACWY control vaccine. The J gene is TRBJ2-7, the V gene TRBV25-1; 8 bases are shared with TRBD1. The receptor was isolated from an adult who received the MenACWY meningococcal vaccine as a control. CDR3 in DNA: TGTGCCAGCAACGGACAGGGTTATACGAAGCAGTACTTC. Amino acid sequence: CASNGQGYTKQYF.